This entry is about one T cell receptor beta chain. The study recruited people aged about 18 to 95 years across around 24 US areas. The entry originates in a study of blood T cell repertoires in COVID-19. At the level of the study: Sources were T cells, B-cell-depleted T cells, or PBMCs; the material itself was cDNA or gDNA.

Germline CDR1 is SGHVS and CDR2 is FNYEAQ. This CDR3 is built from 16 residues. V gave up 8 bases and J gave up 0 bases, with 17 bases separating them. In the original processing: Reference gene primer amplification gave estimated nucleated cell counts. The method was immunoSEQ multiplex PCR; TCRdb's version includes in-frame clones alone and lacks a portion of them. The V and J calls and the clone size are those of that table, but D and trimming were determined from the DNA. The sample carries about 350,000 clones, 88% recorded once. The sample consisted of PBMCs or T cells enriched from blood (not recorded which). This clonotype originated in a woman in her twenties or thirties who had been exposed to COVID-19. The chain links TRBV7-6 to TRBJ1-3; D uncertain. The CDR3 DNA follows: TGTGCCAGCTGCAATGGGGAGATTTTCTCTGGAAACACCATATATTTT. Translation gives CASCNGEIFSGNTIYF.